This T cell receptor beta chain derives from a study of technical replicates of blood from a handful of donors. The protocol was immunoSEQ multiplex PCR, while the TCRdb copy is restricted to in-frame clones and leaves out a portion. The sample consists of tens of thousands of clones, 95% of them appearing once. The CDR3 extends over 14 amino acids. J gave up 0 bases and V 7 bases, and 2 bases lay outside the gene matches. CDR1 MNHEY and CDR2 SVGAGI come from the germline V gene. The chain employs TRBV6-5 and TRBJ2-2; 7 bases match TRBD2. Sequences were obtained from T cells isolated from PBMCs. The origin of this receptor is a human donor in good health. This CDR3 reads CASKSGTNTGELFF. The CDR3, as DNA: TGTGCCAGCAAGAGCGGGACGAACACCGGGGAGCTGTTTTTT.